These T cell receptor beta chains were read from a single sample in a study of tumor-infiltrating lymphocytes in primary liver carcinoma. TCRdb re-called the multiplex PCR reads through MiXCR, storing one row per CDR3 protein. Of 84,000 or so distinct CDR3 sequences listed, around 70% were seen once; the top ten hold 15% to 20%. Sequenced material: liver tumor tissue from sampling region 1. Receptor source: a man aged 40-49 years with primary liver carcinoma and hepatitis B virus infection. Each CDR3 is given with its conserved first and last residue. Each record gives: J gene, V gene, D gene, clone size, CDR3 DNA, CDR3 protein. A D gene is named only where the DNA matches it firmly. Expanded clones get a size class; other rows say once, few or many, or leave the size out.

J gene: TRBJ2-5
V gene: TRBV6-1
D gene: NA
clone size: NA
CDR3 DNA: TGTGCCAGCAGTGGCCCCGGGAAGCCCCAAGAGACCCAGTACTTC
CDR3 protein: CASSGPGKPQETQYF

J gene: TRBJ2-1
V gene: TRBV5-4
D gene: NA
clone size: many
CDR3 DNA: TGTGCCAGCAGCTTGGGACCCCCGAAGACCTACAATGAGCAGTTCTTC
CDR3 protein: CASSLGPPKTYNEQFF

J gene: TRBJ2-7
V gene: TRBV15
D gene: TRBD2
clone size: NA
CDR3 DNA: TGTGCCACCAGCAGATCGCGGACTAGCGTTTACATCGAGCAGTACTTC
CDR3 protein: CATSRSRTSVYIEQYF

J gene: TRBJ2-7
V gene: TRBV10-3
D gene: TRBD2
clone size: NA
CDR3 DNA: TGTGCCATCAGTAACCCCCCAGGACTAGACTACGAGCAGTACTTC
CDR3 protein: CAISNPPGLDYEQYF

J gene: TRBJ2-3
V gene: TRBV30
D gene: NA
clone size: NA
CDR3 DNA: TGTGCCTGGAGCGTTTTAGCCACATATACGCAGTATTTT
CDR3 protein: CAWSVLATYTQYF

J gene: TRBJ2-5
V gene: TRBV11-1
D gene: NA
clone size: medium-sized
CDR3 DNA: TGTGCCAGCAGCTTAGTAAAAGGCGGACAGCTCCACGGGACCCAGTACTTC
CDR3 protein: CASSLVKGGQLHGTQYF

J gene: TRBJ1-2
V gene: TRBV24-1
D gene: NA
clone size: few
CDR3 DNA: TGTGCCACCAGTGGGGTGGAAGGACCCCACGGTGACTATGGCTACACCTTC
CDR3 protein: CATSGVEGPHGDYGYTF

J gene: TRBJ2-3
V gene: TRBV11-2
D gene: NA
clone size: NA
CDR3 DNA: TGTGCCAGCAACTTAGGAGTACCGGGTACAGATACGCAGTATTTT
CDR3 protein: CASNLGVPGTDTQYF

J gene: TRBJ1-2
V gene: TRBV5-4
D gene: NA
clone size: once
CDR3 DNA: TGTGCCAGCAGCGAGGACTGCGCCAACTATGGCTACACCTTC
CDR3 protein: CASSEDCANYGYTF

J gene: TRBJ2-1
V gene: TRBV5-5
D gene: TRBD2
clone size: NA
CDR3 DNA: TGTGCCAGCATCCTGAAAATGCTAGCGGGGGCAGGTTCCTACAATGAGCAGTTCTTC
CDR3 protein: CASILKMLAGAGSYNEQFF

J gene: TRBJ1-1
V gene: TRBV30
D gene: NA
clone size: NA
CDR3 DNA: TGTGCCTGGAGTATATGGACCAACATGAACACTGAAGCTCTCTTT
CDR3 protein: CAWSIWTNMNTEALF

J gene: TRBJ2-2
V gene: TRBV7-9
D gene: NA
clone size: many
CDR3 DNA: TGTGCCAGCAGCTTAGGCAGTTTGACCGGGGAGCTGTTTTTT
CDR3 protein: CASSLGSLTGELFF

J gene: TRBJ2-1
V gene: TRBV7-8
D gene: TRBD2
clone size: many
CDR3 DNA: TGTGCCAGCAGCCAAGCGGGAAGCTCCTACAATGAGCAGTTCTTC
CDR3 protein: CASSQAGSSYNEQFF

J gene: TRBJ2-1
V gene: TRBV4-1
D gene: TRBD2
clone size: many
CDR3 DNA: TGCGCCAGCAGCCACCGACTAGCGGGTTCGGACAATGAGCAGTTCTTC
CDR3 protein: CASSHRLAGSDNEQFF

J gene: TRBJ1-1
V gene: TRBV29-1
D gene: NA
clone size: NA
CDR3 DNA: TGCAGCGTTGTCGGAGCTAGGAAGACGTGGGGCGTAGCTGAAGCTTTCTTT
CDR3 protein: CSVVGARKTWGVAEAFF

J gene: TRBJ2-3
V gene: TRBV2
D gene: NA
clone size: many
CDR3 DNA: TGTGCCAGCAGCGCCGGGCCCAATACGCAGTATTTT
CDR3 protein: CASSAGPNTQYF

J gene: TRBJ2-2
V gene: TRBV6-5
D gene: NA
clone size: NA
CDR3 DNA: TGTACCAGCAGCCCCCGATACACCGGGGAGCTGTTCTTT
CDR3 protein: CTSSPRYTGELFF

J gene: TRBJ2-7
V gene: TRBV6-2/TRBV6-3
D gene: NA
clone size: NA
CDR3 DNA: TGTGCCTGCAGTCCCGGACTCGATACCTACGAGCAGTACTTC
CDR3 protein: CACSPGLDTYEQYF

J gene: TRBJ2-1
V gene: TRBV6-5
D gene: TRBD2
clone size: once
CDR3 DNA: TGTGCCAGCACTCCCTGGACTAGCGGGAGGGTCGGCGCCTACAATGAGCAGTTCTTC
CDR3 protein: CASTPWTSGRVGAYNEQFF

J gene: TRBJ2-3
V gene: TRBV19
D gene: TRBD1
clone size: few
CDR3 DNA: TGTGCCAGCCAGGACAGGGCCACCACAGATACGCAGTATTTT
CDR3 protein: CASQDRATTDTQYF

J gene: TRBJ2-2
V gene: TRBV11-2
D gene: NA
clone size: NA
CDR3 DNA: TGTGCCAGCAGCTCTCCACGCCCCGGGGAGCTGTTTTTT
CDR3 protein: CASSSPRPGELFF

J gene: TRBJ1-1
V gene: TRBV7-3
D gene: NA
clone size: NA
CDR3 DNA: TGTGCCAGCAGCTATCATCCGAACACTGAAGCTTTCTTT
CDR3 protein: CASSYHPNTEAFF

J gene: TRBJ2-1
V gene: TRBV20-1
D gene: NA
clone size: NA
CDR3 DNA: TGCAGTGCCAACACGGGGCTCTACAATGAGCAGTTCTTC
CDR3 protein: CSANTGLYNEQFF

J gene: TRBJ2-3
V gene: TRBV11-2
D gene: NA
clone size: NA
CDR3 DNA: TGTGCCAGCATCTTAGTCGGCACGGGGTCGGGTAAAGATACGCAGTATTTT
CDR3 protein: CASILVGTGSGKDTQYF

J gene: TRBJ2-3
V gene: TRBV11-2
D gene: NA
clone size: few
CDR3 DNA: TGTGCCAGCAGCACCTACGGGACAGATACGCAGTATTTT
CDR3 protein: CASSTYGTDTQYF